These 9 T cell receptor beta chains originate from one sample sequenced in a study of T cell clones after liver transplantation. Libraries were prepared by immunoSEQ multiplex PCR; TCRdb keeps only in-frame clonotypes and omits some of them. The sample gives more than 9,000 clones, around 80% of which show up once; roughly three fifths is in the top ten. The sequencing used CD8+ T cells from blood, collected at the 22-month timepoint. These receptors were collected from a human patient who received a liver transplant. The graft donor may be the source of some T cells.

In nucleotides, the CDR3 is TGTGCCAGGAGGGTGGGCACCGGGGAGCTGTTTTTT. Its protein is CARRVGTGELFF. This chain connects TRBV2 to TRBJ2-2; perhaps TRBD2 as D (5 bases). Trimming pared 9 bases from V and 4 bases from J, leaving 9 bases between. Germline V lookup: CDR1 SNHLY, CDR2 FYNNEI. The length of the CDR3 is 12 residues.

In nucleotides, the CDR3 is TGTGCCAGCAGCTTCGGCGGGACAGGTTCGTACGAGCAGTACTTC. Its protein is CASSFGGTGSYEQYF. The chain has TRBV5-4 and TRBJ2-7, with 8 bases fitting TRBD1. The ends lost 2 bases at V and 4 bases at J; junction bases unmatched: 8. The CDR3 covers 15 residues. Germline loops: CDR1 SGHNT, CDR2 YYREEE (reference sequence).

This clone is a singleton in its sample. The V gene is TRBV14, the J gene TRBJ2-3; D ambiguous. With 2 bases removed from V and 5 bases from J, the gap between germline ends came to 8 bases. This CDR3 comprises 13 residues. Germline V gives CDR1 SGHDN, CDR2 FVKESK. Written as DNA, the CDR3 is TGTGCCAGCAGCCAATTTGGGGAAGATACGCAGTATTTT. It yields the protein CASSQFGEDTQYF.

There are a few counts of this clone. CDR3 loop: CASSDLGGGNSPLHF. CDR3 DNA: TGTGCCAGCAGTGATTTAGGGGGGGGCAATTCACCCCTCCACTTT. The chain links TRBV2 to TRBJ1-6; weak D call: TRBD1 (6 bases). Germline V gene sequence: CDR1 SNHLY, CDR2 FYNNEI. This CDR3 spans 15 amino acids. Trimming cost V 3 bases and J 7 bases, with 13 bases left between them.

The chain combines TRBV30 with TRBJ1-2; D remains ambiguous. The CDR3 loop spans 20 amino acids. Germline V gene data show CDR1 as GTSNPN and CDR2 as SVGIG (reference sequence). Trimming left V 7 bases short and J 0 bases short, with 33 bases between. CDR3 amino acids: CALLTAAGRSGVFSNYGYTF. DNA for the CDR3: TGTGCCTTGCTGACCGCGGCGGGAAGGTCAGGAGTATTTTCTAACTATGGCTACACCTTC.

The sample holds one count of this clone. The chain is built from TRBV27 and TRBJ1-5; 10 bases align to TRBD1. The trim removed 6 bases at V and 3 bases at J, leaving 8 bases unmatched. Germline assignment: CDR1 MNHEY and CDR2 SMNVEV (reference sequence). The CDR3 is 16 residues long. Here the CDR3 reads CASRGSGQGYNQPQHF. The CDR3 bases are TGTGCCAGCAGGGGTTCGGGACAGGGGTACAATCAGCCCCAGCATTTT.

This chain links TRBV19 with TRBJ1-2; maybe TRBD1 (6 bases). Looked up from germline, CDR1 is LNHDA and CDR2 is SQIVND (reference sequence). The length of the CDR3 is 14 residues. Trimming shortened V by 5 bases and J by 3 bases, and 13 bases separated the two germline ends. CDR3 sequence: CASSVYQGYYGYTF. CDR3 nucleotide sequence: TGTGCCAGTAGTGTCTATCAGGGGTACTATGGCTACACCTTC.

The chain is built from TRBV29-1 and TRBJ2-3; 8 bases are a match to TRBD1. The CDR3 has 15 residues. The V gene's germline CDR1 is SQVTM and CDR2 ANQGSEA. V was clipped by 0 bases and J by 7 bases; unmatched bases: 9. The CDR3 DNA reads TGCAGCGTTGAAGATAGTGGACAGGGTCCAAATACGCAGTATTTT. This codes for CSVEDSGQGPNTQYF.

This chain connects TRBV28 to TRBJ2-3, with TRBD2 matching 10 bases. CDR3 length: 18 amino acids. With 6 bases clipped from V and 1 base from J, the junction kept 13 bases outside the gene matches. CDR1 and CDR2 from the germline V gene are MDHEN and SYDVKM. This CDR3 reads CASRRASGGAWGTDTQYF. CDR3 nucleotide sequence: TGTGCCAGCAGGCGGGCTAGCGGGGGAGCCTGGGGCACAGATACGCAGTATTTT.